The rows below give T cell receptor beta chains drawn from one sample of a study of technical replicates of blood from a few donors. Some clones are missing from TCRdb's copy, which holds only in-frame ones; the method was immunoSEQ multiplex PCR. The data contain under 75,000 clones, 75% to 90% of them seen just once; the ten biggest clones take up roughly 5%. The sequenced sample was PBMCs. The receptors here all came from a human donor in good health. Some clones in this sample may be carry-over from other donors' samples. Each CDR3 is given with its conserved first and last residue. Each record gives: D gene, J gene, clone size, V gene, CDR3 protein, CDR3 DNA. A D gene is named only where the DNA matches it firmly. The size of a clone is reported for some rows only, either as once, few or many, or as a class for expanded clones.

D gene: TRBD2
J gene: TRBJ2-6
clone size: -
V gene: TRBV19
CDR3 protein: CASLSGTSGVASGANVLTF
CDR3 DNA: TGTGCCAGCCTCTCTGGGACTAGCGGGGTCGCCTCTGGGGCCAACGTCCTGACTTTC

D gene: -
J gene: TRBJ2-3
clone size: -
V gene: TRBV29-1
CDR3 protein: CSVVAQTSTDTQYF
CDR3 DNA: TGCAGCGTTGTCGCACAGACAAGCACAGATACGCAGTATTTT

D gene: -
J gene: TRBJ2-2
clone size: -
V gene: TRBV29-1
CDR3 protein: CSVDRGGTGELFF
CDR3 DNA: TGCAGCGTTGACAGGGGTGGCACCGGGGAGCTGTTTTTT

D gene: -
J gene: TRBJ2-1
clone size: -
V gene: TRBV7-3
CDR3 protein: CASSLVGGVQFF
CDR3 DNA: TGTGCCAGCAGCCTCGTAGGGGGGGTGCAGTTCTTC

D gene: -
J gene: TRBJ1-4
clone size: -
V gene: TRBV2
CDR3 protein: CASSETATNEKLFF
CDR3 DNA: TGTGCCAGCAGTGAGACAGCAACTAATGAAAAACTGTTTTTT

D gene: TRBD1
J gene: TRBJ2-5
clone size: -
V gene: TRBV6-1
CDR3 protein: CASSSGRGTGETQYF
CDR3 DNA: TGTGCCAGCAGCTCAGGACGGGGGACAGGAGAGACCCAGTACTTC

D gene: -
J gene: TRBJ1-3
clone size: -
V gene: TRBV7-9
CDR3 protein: CASSQNQRLENTIYF
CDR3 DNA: TGTGCCAGCAGCCAAAACCAGAGACTAGAAAACACCATATATTTT

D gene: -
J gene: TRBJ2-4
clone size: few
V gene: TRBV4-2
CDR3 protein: CASRPLLAANIQYF
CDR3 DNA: TGTGCCAGCAGACCACTACTAGCTGCCAACATTCAGTACTTC

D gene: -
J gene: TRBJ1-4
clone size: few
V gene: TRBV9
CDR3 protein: CASSVGVLTESATNEKLFF
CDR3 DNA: TGTGCCAGCAGCGTAGGTGTCCTGACAGAGAGTGCAACTAATGAAAAACTGTTTTTT

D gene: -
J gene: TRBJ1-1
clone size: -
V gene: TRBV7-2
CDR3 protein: CASSPQGAARTEAFF
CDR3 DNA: TGTGCCAGCAGCCCCCAGGGTGCAGCCCGGACTGAAGCTTTCTTT

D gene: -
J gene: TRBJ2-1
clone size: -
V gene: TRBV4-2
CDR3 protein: CASSRGQAGDEQFF
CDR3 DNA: TGTGCCAGCAGCCGGGGACAAGCAGGCGATGAGCAGTTCTTC

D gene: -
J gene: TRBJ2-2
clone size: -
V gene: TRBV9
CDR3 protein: CASSAHGYRQSGELFF
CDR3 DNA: TGTGCCAGCAGCGCCCATGGGTACAGACAATCCGGGGAGCTGTTTTTT

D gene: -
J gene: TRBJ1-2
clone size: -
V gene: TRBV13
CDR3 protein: CASSLPEHYGYTF
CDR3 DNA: TGTGCCAGCAGCTTACCAGAACACTATGGCTACACCTTC

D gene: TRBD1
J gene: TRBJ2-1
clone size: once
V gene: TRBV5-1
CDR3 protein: CASSDRGDEQFF
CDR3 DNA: TGCGCCAGCAGCGACAGGGGCGATGAGCAGTTCTTC

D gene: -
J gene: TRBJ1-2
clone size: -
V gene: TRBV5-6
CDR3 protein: CASSLTDGREIYGYTF
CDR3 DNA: TGTGCCAGCAGCTTGACGGACGGGAGGGAGATCTATGGCTACACCTTC

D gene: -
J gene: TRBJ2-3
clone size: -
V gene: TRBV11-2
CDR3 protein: CASSLGSAGLTDTQYF
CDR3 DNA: TGTGCCAGCAGCTTAGGGTCAGCGGGTCTAACAGATACGCAGTATTTT

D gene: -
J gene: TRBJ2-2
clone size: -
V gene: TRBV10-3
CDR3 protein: CAISESWGVTGELFF
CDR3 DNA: TGTGCCATCAGTGAGTCCTGGGGAGTTACCGGGGAGCTGTTTTTT